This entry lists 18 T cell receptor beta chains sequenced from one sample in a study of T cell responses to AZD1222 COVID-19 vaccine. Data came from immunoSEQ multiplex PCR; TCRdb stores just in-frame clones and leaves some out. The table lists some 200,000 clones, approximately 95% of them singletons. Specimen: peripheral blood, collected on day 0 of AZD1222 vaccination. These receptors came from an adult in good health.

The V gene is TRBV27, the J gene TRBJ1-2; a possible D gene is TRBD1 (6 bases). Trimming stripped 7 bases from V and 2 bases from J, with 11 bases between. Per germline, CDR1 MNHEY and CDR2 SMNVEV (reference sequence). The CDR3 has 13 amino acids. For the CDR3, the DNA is TGTGCCAGCACCACCGGACAGAACTATGGCTACACCTTC. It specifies CASTTGQNYGYTF.

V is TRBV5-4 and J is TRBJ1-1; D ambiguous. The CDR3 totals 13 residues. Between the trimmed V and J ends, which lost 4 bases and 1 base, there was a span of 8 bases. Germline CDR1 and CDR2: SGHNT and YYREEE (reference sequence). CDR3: CASSPAQNTEAFF. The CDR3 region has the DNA TGTGCCAGCAGCCCGGCTCAGAACACTGAAGCTTTCTTT.

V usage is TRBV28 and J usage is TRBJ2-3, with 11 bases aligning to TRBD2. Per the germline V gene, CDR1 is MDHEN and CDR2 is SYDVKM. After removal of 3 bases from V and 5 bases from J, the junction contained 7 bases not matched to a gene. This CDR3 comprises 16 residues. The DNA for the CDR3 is TGTGCCAGCAGTTTGGCCGGTGGACTAGCGGGAGATACGCAGTATTTT. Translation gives CASSLAGGLAGDTQYF. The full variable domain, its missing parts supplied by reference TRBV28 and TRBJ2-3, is DVKVTQSSRYLVKRTGEKVFLECVQDMDHENMFWYRQDPGLGLRLIYFSYDVKMKEKGDIPEGYSVSREKKERFSLILESASTNQTSMYLCASSLAGGLAGDTQYFGPGTRLTVL.

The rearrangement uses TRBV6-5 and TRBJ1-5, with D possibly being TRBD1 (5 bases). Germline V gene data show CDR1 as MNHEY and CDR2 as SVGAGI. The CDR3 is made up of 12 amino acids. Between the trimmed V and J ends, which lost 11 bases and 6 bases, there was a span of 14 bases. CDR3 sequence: CAGGRGGQPQHF. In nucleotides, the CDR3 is TGTGCCGGGGGAAGGGGCGGTCAGCCCCAGCATTTT.

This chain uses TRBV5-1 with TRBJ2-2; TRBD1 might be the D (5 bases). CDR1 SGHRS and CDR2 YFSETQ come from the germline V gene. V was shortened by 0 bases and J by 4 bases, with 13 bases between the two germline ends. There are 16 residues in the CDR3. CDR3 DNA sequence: TGCGCCAGCAGCTTGGCCGTCTACAGGAGCACCGGGGAGCTGTTTTTT. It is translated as CASSLAVYRSTGELFF.

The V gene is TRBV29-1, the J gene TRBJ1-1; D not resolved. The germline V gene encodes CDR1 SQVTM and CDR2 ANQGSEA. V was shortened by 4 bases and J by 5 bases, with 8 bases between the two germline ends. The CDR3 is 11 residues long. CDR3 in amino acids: CSVGGRTEAFF. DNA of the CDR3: TGCAGCGTTGGGGGTAGGACTGAAGCTTTCTTT.

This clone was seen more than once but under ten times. CDR3 residues: CASSFGAGELFF. DNA of the CDR3: TGCGCCAGCAGCTTTGGGGCCGGGGAGCTGTTTTTT. This chain links TRBV5-1 with TRBJ2-2; D gene unclear. The germline V and J ends were trimmed by 2 bases and 6 bases, with 5 bases remaining between them. There are 12 residues in the CDR3. Germline CDR1 and CDR2: SGHRS and YFSETQ.

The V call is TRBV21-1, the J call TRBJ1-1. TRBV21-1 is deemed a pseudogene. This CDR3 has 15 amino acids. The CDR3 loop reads CASSKVEASGTEAFF. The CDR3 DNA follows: TGTGCCAGCAGCAAAGTCGAGGCCTCGGGCACTGAAGCTTTCTTT.

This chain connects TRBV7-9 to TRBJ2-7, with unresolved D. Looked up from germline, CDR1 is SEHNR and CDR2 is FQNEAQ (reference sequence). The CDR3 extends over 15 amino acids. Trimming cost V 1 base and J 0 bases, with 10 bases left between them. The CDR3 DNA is TGTGCCAGCAGCTTAGAAGTGAGGCGCTCCTACGAGCAGTACTTC. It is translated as CASSLEVRRSYEQYF.

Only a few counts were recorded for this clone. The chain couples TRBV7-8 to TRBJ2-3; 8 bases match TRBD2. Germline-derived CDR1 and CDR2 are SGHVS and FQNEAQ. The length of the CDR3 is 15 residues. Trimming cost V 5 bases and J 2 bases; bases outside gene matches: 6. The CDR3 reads CASSLAGGVTDTQYF. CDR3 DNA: TGTGCCAGCAGCCTCGCCGGGGGGGTCACAGATACGCAGTATTTT. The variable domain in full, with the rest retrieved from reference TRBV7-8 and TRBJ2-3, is GAGVSQSPRYKVAKRGQDVALRCDPISGHVSLFWYQQALGQGPEFLTYFQNEAQLDKSGLPSDRFFAERPEGSVSTLKIQRTQQEDSAVYLCASSLAGGVTDTQYFGPGTRLTVL.

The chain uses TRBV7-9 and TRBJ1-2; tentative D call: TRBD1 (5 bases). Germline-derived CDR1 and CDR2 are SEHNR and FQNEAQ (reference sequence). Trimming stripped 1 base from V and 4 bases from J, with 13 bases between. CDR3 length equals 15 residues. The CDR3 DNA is TGTGCCAGCAGCTTAGGACGACAGATCATCTATGGCTACACCTTC. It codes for CASSLGRQIIYGYTF. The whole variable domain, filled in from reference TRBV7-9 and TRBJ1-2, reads DTGVSQNPRHKITKRGQNVTFRCDPISEHNRLYWYRQTLGQGPEFLTYFQNEAQLEKSRLLSDRFSAERPKGSFSTLEIQRTEQGDSAMYLCASSLGRQIIYGYTFGSGTRLTVV.

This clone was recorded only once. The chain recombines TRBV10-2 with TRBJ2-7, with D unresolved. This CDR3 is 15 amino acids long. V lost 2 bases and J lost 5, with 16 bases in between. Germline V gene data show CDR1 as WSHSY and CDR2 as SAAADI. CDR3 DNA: TGCGCCAGCAGTGAGGTATCCGCCCGTTGGAACGAGCAGTACTTC. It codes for CASSEVSARWNEQYF.

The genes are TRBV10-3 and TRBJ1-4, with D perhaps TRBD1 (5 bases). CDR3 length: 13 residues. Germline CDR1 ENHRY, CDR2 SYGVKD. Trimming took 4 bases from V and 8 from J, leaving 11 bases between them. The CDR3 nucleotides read TGTGCCATCAGTGGGGGACCGACGGAAAAACTGTTTTTT. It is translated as CAISGGPTEKLFF.

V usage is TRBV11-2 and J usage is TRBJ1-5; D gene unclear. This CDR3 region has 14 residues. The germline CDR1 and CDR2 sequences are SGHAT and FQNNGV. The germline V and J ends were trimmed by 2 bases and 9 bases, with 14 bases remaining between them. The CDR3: CASSLSAGTPPQHF. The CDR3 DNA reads TGTGCCAGCAGCTTATCGGCAGGCACACCGCCCCAGCATTTT.

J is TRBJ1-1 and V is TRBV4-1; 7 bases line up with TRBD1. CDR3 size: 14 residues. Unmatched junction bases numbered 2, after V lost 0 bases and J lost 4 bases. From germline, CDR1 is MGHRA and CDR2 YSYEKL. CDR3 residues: CASSQEDRATEAFF. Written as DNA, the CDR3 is TGCGCCAGCAGCCAAGAAGACAGGGCCACTGAAGCTTTCTTT.

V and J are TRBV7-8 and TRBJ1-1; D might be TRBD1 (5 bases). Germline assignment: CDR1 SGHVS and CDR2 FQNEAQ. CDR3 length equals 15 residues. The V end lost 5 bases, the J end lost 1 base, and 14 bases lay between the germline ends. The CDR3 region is CASSLTGSPNTEAFF. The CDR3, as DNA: TGTGCCAGCAGCCTCACAGGTTCCCCGAACACTGAAGCTTTCTTT.

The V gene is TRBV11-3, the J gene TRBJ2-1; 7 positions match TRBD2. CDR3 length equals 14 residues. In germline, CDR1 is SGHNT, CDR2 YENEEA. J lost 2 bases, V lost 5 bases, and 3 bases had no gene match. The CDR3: CASSTGLAYNEQFF. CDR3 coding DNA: TGTGCCAGCAGCACCGGACTAGCCTACAATGAGCAGTTCTTC.

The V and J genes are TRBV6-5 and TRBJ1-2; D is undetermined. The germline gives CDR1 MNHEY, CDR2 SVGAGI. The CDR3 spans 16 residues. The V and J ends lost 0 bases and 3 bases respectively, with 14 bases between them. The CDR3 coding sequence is TGTGCCAGCAGTTACTCAGGTGTTTCAGCATACTATGGCTACACCTTC. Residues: CASSYSGVSAYYGYTF.